The clone carrying this T cell receptor beta chain occurred once. Its target is not known. The CDR3 spans 13 residues. CDR1 and CDR2 (germline): MNHEY, SMNVEV (reference sequence). Trimming pared 6 bases from V and 3 bases from J, leaving 12 bases between. These data originate in a study of PD-1 blockade in mismatch repair-deficient tumors. Produced via immunoSEQ multiplex PCR; TCRdb's table is partial and in-frame only. The data contain approximately 10,000 clones, roughly 84% of them seen just once; the ten biggest clones take up about 15%. Time point in this sample: approximately ten-day in vitro stimulation with candidate mutation-associated neoantigen peptide 1. An approximately nine-day in vitro culture was run per each of several reactive peptides.

The gene calls are TRBV27 and TRBJ2-7, with D uncertain. This clonotype originated in an adult with mismatch repair-deficient cancer. The starting material was cells cultured in vitro, obtained from a patient treated with pembrolizumab. This CDR3 reads CASRGRLIYEQYF. The CDR3 nucleotides read TGTGCCAGCAGGGGAAGATTGATCTACGAGCAGTACTTC.